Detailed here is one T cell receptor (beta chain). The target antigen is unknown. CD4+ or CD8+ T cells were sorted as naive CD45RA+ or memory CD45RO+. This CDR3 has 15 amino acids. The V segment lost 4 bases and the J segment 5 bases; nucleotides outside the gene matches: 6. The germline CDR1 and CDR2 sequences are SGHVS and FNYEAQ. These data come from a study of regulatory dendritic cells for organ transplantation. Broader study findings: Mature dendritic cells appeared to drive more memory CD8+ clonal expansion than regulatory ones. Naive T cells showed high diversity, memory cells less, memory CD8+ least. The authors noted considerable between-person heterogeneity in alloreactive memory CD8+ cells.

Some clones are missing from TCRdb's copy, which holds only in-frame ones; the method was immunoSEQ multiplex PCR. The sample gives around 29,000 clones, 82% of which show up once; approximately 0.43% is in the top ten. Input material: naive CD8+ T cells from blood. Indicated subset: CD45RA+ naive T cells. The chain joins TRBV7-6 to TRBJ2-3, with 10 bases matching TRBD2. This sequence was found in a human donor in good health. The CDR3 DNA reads TGTGCCAGCAGCTCCCAGCGGGGGGGCGTAGATACGCAGTATTTT. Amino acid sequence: CASSSQRGGVDTQYF.